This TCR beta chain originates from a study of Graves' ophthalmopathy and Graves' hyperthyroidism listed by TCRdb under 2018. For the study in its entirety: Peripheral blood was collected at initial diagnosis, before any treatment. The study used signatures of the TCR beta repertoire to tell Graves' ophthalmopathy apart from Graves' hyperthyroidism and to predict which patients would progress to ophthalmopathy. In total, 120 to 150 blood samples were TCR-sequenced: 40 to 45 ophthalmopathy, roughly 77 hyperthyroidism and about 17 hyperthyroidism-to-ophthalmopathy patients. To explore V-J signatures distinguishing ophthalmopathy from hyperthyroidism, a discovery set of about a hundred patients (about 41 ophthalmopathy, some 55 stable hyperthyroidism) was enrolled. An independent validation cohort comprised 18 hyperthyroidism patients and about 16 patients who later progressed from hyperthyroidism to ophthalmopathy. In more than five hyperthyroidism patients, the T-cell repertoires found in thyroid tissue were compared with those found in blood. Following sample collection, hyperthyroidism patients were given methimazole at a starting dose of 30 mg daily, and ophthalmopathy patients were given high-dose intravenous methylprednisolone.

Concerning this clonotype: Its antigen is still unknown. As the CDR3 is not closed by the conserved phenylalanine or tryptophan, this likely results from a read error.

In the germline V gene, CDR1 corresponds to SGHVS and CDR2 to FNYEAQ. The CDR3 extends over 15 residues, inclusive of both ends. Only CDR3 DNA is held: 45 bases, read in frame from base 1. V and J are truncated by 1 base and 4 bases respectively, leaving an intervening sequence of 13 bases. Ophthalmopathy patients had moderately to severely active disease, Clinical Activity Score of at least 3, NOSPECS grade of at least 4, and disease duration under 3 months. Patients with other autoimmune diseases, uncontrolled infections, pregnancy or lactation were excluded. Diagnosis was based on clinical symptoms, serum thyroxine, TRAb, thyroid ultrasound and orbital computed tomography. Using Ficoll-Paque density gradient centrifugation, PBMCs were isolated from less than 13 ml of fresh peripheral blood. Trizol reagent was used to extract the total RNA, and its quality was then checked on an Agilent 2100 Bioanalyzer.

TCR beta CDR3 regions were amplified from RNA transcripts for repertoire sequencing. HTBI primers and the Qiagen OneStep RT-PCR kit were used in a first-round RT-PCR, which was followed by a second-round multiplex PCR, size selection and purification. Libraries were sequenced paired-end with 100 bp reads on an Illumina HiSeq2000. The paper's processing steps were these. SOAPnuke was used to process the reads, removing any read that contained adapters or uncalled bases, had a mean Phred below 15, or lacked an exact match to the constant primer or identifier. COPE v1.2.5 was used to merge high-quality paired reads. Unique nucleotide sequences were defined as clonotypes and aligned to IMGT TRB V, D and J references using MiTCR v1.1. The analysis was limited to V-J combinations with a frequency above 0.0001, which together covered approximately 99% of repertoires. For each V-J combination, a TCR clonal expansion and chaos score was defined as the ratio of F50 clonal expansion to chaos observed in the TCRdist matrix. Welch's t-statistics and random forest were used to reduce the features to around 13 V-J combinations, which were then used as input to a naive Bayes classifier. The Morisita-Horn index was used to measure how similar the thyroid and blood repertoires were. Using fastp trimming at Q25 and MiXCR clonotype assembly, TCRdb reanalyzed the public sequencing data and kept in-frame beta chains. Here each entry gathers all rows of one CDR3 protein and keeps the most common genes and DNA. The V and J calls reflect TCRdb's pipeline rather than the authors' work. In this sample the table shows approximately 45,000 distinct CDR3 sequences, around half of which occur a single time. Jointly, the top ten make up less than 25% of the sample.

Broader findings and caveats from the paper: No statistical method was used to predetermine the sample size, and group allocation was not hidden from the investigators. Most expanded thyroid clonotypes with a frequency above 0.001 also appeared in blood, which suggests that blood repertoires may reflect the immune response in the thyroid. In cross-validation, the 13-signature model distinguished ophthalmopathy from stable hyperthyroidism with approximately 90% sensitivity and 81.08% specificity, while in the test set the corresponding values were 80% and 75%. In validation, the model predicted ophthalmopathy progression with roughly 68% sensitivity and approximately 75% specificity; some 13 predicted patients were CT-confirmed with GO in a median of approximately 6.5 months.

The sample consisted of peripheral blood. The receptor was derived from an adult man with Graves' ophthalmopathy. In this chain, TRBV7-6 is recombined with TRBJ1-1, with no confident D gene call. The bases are TGTGCCAGCAGCTTAGTGGTTGAGGGAGGCACTGAAGCTTTCTCT. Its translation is CASSLVVEGGTEAFS.